Included here is one T cell receptor beta chain sequence, with context. Its antigen is undetermined. The CDR3 sequence is 15 residues long. The germline CDR1 and CDR2 sequences are SGDLS and YYNGEE. Unmatched junction bases numbered 9, after V lost 3 bases and J lost 6 bases. Patients all relapsed after autologous stem cell transplantation, and there was variation in brentuximab vedotin exposure. The entry originates in a study of PD-1 blockade in classical Hodgkin lymphoma. General observations from the study: Patients newly diagnosed and complete responders had comparable baseline diversity.

The assay was immunoSEQ multiplex PCR, and TCRdb's table has in-frame clones only and misses some. Of tens of thousands of clones in the sample, approximately 80% were seen once. Sample: peripheral blood mononuclear cells (PBMCs), taken before the second cycle of nivolumab. The V and J genes are TRBV9 and TRBJ1-5, with 7 bases lining up with TRBD1. This clonotype was obtained from a human donor with classical Hodgkin lymphoma. CDR3 nucleotides: TGTGCCAGCAGCGCGACAGGGATTCAGGCTCAGCCCCAGCATTTT. Translated: CASSATGIQAQPQHF.